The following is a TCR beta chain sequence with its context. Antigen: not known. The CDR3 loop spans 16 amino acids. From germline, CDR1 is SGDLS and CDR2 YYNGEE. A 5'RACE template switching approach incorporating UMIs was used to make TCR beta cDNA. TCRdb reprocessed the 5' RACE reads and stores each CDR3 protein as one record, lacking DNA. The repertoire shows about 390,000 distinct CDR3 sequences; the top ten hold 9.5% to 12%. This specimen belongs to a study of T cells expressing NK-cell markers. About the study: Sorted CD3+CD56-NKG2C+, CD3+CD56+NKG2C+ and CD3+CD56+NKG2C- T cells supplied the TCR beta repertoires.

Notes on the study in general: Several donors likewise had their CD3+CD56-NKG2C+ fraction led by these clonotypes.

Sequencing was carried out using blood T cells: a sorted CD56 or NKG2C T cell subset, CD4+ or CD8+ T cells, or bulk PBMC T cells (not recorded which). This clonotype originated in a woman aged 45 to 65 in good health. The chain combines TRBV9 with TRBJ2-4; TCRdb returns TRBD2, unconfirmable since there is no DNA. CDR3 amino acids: CASSVEAGGRGNIQYF.